This section outlines one T cell receptor (beta chain) sequence together with its context. These data come from a study of blood T cell repertoires in COVID-19. Assay: immunoSEQ multiplex PCR; the TCRdb copy retains only in-frame clones and omits some. The top ten hold approximately 12% of the sample, which has 210,000 or so clones, 82% seen once. Trimming removed 5 bases from V and 5 bases from J; junction bases left unmatched: 10. The CDR3 has 16 residues. Germline CDR1 is LNHDA and CDR2 is SQIVND (reference sequence). The chain combines TRBV19 with TRBJ1-1, with 11 bases fitting TRBD1. Specimen: peripheral blood. The receptor was isolated from a middle-aged woman with acute or convalescent COVID-19. CDR3 region: CASSSTPGQGETEAFF. CDR3 nucleotides: TGTGCCAGTAGTTCTACGCCGGGACAGGGGGAGACTGAAGCTTTCTTT.